This TCR beta chain was sequenced for a study of blood T cells in healthy people across ages. General study points: Diversity of TCR beta correlated strongly with naive T cell percentage.

A remark on this clonotype: Its target is not known.

A J-beta primer mix and a sample-barcoded 5' primer were used in a second PCR of about 7 to 12 cycles. One entry per CDR3 protein, called by TCRdb with MiXCR from the 5' RACE reads. The sample records around 1,700,000 distinct CDR3 sequences, 28% being singletons. This CDR3 region has 15 residues. V lost 0 bases and J 5 bases, leaving 17 bases between the germline ends. Per the germline V gene, CDR1 is DFQATT and CDR2 is SNEGSKA (reference sequence). Roughly 10 milliliters of peripheral blood were drawn from each donor into EDTA-treated tubes. The authors extracted at least 5.5 micrograms of total RNA per sample.

This chain links TRBV20-1 with TRBJ2-7, with D perhaps matching TRBD2 (5 bases). This TCR was recovered from a woman in her 30s in good health. Sequencing input: blood. This CDR3 reads CSARDLMSGSNEQYF. The CDR3, as DNA: TGCAGTGCTAGAGATCTAATGAGCGGCAGCAACGAGCAGTACTTC.